This TCR beta chain emerged from a study of molecular identifiers for immune sequencing clone quantification. Both ends counted, the CDR3 spans 14 residues. Germline assignment: CDR1 GTSNPN and CDR2 SVGIG (reference sequence). TCRdb used MiXCR to reprocess the PCR reads, holding one entry per CDR3 protein. The table has fewer than 350,000 distinct CDR3 sequences, roughly a quarter seen once. Study observations and caveats: Spiked TCR RNA from one Jurkat cell reportedly showed up when mixed among some 1 million naive cells.

Naive CD8 T cells underwent sorting with the CD8+CD4-CCR7+CD45RA+ definition. Notes on this clonotype: Its target is unknown. Just one base apart from a much larger clone, this may be a read error. The limits of the CDR3 on the DNA are not certain, so only TCRdb's listed CDR3 is given.

The chain joins TRBV30 to TRBJ2-6; the tabulated D call, TRBD1, remains unverified against the DNA. Sequenced input: naive CD8+ T cells from blood, with Jurkat cell RNA spiked in. As for subset: FACS-sorted CD8+CD4-CCR7+CD45RA+ naive T cells. This sequence originates from a human donor in good health. Some libraries in this study had Jurkat cell RNA spiked in. This CDR3 reads CAWSWGSGANVLPF.